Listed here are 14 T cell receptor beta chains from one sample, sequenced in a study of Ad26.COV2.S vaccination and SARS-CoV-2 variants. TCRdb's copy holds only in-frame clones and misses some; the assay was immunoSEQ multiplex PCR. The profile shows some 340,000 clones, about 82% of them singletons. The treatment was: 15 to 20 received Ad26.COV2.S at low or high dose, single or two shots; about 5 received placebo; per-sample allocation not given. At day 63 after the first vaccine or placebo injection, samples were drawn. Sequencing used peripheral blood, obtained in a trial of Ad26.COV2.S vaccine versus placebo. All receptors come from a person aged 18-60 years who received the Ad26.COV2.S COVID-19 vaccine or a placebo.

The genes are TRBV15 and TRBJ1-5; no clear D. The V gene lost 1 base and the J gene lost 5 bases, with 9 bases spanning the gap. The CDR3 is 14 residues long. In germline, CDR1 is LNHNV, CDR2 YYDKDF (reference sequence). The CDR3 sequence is CATSRVERYQPQHF. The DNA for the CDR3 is TGTGCCACCAGCAGAGTGGAACGTTATCAGCCCCAGCATTTT.

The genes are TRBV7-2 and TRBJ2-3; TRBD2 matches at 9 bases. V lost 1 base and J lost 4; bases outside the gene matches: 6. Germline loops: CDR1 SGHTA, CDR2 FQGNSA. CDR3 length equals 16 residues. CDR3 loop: CASSLGGRGGADTQYF. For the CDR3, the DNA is TGTGCCAGCAGCTTAGGAGGGCGGGGGGGCGCAGATACGCAGTATTTT. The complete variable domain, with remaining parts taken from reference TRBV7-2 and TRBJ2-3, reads GAGVSQSPSNKVTEKGKDVELRCDPISGHTALYWYRQSLGQGLEFLIYFQGNSAPDKSGLPSDRFSAERTGGSVSTLTIQRTQQEDSAVYLCASSLGGRGGADTQYFGPGTRLTVL.

The CDR3 spells CASSPEGLAPYEQYF. DNA for the CDR3: TGTGCCAGCAGCCCCGAGGGGCTAGCCCCCTACGAGCAGTACTTC. The V and J genes are TRBV9 and TRBJ2-7, with D perhaps being TRBD1 or TRBD2 (5 bases each). This CDR3 spans 15 amino acids. The germline gives CDR1 SGDLS, CDR2 YYNGEE. Trimming took off 4 bases at V and 2 bases at J, with 16 bases between the two ends.

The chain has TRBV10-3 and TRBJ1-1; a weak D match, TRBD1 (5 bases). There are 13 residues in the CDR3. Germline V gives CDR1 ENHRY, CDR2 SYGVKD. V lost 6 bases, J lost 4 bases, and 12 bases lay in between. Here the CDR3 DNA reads TGTGCCATCAGCCTGATGGGGGTCACTGAAGCTTTCTTT. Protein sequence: CAISLMGVTEAFF.

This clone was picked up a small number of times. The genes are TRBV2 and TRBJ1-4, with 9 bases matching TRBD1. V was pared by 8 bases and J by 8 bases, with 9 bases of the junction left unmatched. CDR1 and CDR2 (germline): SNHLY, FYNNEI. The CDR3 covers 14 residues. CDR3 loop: CASFRDRVDEKLFF. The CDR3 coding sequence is TGTGCCAGCTTTCGGGACAGGGTAGACGAAAAACTGTTTTTT.

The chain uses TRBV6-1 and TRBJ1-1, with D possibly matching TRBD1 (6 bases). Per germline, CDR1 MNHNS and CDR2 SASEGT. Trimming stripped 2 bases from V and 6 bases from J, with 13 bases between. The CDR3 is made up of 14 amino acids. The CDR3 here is CASSELRRGAEAFF. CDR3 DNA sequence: TGTGCCAGCAGTGAACTTCGAAGGGGGGCTGAAGCTTTCTTT.

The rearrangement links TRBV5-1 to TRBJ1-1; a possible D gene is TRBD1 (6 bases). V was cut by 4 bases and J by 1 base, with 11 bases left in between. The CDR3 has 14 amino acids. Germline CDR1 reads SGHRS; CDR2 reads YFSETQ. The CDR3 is CASSNLGQNTEAFF. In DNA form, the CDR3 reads TGCGCCAGCAGCAATTTGGGACAGAACACTGAAGCTTTCTTT.

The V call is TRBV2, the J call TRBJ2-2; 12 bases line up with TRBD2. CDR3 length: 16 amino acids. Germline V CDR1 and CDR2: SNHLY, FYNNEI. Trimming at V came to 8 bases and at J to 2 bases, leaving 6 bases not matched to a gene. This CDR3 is CASGRTSGTNTGELFF. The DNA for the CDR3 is TGTGCCAGCGGACGGACTAGCGGGACCAACACCGGGGAGCTGTTTTTT.

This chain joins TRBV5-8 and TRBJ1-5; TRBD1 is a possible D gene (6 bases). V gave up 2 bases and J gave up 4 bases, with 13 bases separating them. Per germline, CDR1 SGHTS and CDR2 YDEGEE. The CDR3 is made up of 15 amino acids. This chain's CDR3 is CASSFGIQGNQPQHF. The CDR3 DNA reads TGTGCCAGCAGCTTCGGAATTCAGGGGAATCAGCCCCAGCATTTT. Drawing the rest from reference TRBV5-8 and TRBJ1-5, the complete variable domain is EAGVTQSPTHLIKTRGQQATLRCSPISGHTSVYWYQQALGLGLQFLLWYDEGEERNRGNFPPRFSGRQFPNYSSELNVNALELEDSALYLCASSFGIQGNQPQHFGDGTRLSIL.

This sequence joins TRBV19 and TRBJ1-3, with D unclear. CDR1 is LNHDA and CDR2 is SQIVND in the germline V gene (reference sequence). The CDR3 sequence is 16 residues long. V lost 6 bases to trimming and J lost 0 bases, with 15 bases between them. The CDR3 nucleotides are TGTGCCAGTAGACCGGTGGGCCGCACCTCTGGAAACACCATATATTTT. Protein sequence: CASRPVGRTSGNTIYF.

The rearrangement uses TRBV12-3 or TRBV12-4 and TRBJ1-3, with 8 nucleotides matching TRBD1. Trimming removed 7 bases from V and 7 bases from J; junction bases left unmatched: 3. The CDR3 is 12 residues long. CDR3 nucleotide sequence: TGTGCCAGCAATAGACAGGGGAACACCATATATTTT. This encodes CASNRQGNTIYF.

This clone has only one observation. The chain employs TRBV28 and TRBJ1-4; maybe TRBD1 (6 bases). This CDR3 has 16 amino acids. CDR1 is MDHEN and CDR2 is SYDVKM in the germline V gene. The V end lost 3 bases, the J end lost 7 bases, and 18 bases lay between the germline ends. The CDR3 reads CASSFAQGTYSEKLFF. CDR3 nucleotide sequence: TGTGCCAGCAGTTTTGCCCAGGGGACGTATTCTGAAAAACTGTTTTTT.

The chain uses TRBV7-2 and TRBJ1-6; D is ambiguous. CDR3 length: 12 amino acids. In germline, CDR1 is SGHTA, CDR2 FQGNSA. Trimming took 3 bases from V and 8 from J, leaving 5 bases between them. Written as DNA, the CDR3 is TGTGCCAGCAGCTTTCGGGATTCACCCCTCCACTTT. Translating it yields CASSFRDSPLHF.

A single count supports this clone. The CDR3 here is CASSPVGTFSRPGEKLFF. Written as DNA, the CDR3 is TGTGCCAGCAGCCCAGTAGGGACCTTTAGTCGTCCGGGAGAAAAACTGTTTTTT. The gene calls are TRBV14 and TRBJ1-4; tentatively, D is TRBD1 (5 bases). V shed 4 bases and J shed 8 bases, with 26 bases lying between them. CDR1 and CDR2 (germline): SGHDN, FVKESK. This CDR3 region has 18 residues.